The entry below describes one TCR beta chain. Participants had their cohort set by participant-reported clinical history. Germline-derived CDR1 and CDR2 are MDHEN and SYDVKM. CDR3 length: 14 amino acids. V was clipped by 7 bases and J by 5 bases; unmatched bases: 5. The data were taken from a study of blood T cell repertoires in COVID-19. Study-wide background: Sites in the United States, Italy and Spain provided acute and convalescent COVID-19 samples.

TCRdb's table, derived via immunoSEQ multiplex PCR, lists solely in-frame clones and lacks some. Of about 220,000 clones in the sample, roughly 88% were seen once. The clonotype originates from a woman aged 45-65 years with acute COVID-19. The source material was PBMCs or T cells enriched from blood (not recorded which). The rearrangement joins TRBV28 to TRBJ2-4; 10 positions agree with TRBD1. CDR3 residues: CASTRQGAENIQYF. Here the CDR3 DNA reads TGTGCCAGCACCCGACAGGGGGCGGAAAACATTCAGTACTTC.